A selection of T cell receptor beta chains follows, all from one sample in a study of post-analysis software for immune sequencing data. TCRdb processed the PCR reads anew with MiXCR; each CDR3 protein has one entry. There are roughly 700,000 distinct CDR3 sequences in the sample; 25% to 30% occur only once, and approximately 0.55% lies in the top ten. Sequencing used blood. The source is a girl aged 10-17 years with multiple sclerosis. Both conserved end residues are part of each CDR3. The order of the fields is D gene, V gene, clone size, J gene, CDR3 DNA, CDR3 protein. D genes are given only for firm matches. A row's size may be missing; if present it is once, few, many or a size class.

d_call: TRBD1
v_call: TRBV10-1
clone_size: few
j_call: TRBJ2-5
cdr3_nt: TGCGCCAGCAGTGGGGTACGGGACAGCAGGATGGCGACCCAGTACTTC
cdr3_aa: CASSGVRDSRMATQYF

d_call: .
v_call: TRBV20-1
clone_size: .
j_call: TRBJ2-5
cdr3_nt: TGCAGTGCTAGAGCAGGGCATGGCAACGAAGAGACCCAGTACTTC
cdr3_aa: CSARAGHGNEETQYF

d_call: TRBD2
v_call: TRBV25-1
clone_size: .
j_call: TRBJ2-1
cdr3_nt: TGTGCCAGCAGTGAAGAGCGGGGGGTTGGGAATGAGCAGTTCTTC
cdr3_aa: CASSEERGVGNEQFF

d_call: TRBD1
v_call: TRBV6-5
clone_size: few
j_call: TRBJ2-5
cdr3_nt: TGTGCCAGCAGCCGACAGGGACCAGGAAGGGAGACCCAGTACTTC
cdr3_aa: CASSRQGPGRETQYF

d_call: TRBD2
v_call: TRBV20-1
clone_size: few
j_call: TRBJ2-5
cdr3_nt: TGCAGTGCTATACTAGCGGGAGAGACCCAGTACTTC
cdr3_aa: CSAILAGETQYF

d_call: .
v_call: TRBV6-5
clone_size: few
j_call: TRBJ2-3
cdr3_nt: TGTGCCAGCAGCCTACGGGCGGTTTCTAGCACAGATACGCAGTATTTT
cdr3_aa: CASSLRAVSSTDTQYF

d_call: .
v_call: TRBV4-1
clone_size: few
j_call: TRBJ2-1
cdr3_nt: TGCGCCAGCAGCCAACCCAACACAGTCGATGAGCAGTTCTTC
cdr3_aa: CASSQPNTVDEQFF

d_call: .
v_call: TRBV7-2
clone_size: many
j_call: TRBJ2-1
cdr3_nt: TGTGCCAGCAGCTTATCCGGTGGAAACAATGAGCAGTTCTTC
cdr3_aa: CASSLSGGNNEQFF

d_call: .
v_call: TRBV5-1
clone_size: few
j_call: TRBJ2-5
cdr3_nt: TGCGCCAGCAGCATTTCAGGGTTCGAGACCCAGTACTTC
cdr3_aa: CASSISGFETQYF

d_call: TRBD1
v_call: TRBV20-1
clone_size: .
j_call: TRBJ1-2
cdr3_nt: TGCAGCGCTAGACCGCCAGGACAGGGCCAGGGCTACACCTTC
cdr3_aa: CSARPPGQGQGYTF

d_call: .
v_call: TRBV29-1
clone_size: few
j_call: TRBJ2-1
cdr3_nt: TGCAGCCAAGGGGCCGATAAGGGGCGAAAAGAGCAGTTCTTC
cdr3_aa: CSQGADKGRKEQFF

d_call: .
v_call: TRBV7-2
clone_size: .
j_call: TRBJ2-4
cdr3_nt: TGTGCCAGCAGAGCGCCATTAGCCAAAAACATTCAGTACTTC
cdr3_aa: CASRAPLAKNIQYF

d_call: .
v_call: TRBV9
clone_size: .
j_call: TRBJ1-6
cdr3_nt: TGTGCCAGCAGCGTAGTGGGAGCCACCAATTCGCCCCTCCACTTT
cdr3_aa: CASSVVGATNSPLHF

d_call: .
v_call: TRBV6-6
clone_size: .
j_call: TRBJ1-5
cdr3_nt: TGTGCCAGCAGTCCCGGGACTAGTTATCAGCCCCAGCATTTT
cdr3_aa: CASSPGTSYQPQHF

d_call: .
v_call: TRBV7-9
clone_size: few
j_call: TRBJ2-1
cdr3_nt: TGTGCCAGCAGCTTAGTGGGCCCCCGTTGGGAGCAGTTCTTC
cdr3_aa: CASSLVGPRWEQFF

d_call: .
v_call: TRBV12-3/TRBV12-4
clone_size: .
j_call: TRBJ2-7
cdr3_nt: TGTGCCAGCAGTTTACGGACACAGAGCTCCTACGAGCAGTACTTC
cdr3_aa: CASSLRTQSSYEQYF

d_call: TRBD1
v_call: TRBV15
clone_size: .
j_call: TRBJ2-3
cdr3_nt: TGTGCCACCAGCACCCATCGGGGACAGGGGGTAGATACGCAGTATTTT
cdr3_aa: CATSTHRGQGVDTQYF

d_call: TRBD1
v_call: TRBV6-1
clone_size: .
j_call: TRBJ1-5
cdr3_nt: TGTGCCAGCAGAGGTTTTGTAGGGACAGGGTTGGACCAGCCCCAGCATTTT
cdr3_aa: CASRGFVGTGLDQPQHF

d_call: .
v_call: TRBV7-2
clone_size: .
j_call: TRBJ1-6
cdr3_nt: TGTGCCAGCCAAATCCAACAGGGACCCCTCCACTTT
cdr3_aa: CASQIQQGPLHF

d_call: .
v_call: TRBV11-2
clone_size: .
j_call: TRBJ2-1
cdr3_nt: TGTGCCAGCAACGGGGGAGTCTCCTACAATGAGCAGTTCTTC
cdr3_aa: CASNGGVSYNEQFF

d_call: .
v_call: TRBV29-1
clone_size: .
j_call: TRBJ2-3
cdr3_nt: TGCAGCGCCCGTGGGGGAGACACAGATACGCAGTATTTT
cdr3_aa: CSARGGDTDTQYF

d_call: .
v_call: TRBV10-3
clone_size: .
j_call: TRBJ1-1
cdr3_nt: TGTGCCATCAGTTGGAGAGACGAAGCTTTCTTT
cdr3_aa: CAISWRDEAFF

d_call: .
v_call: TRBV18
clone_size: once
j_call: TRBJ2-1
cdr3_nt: TGTGCCAGCTCACCATGGGCACGGGGATCCTACAATGAGCAGTTCTTC
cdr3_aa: CASSPWARGSYNEQFF

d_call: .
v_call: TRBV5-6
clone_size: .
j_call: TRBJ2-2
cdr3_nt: TGTGCCAGCACCTCGACGACAGCGAACACCGGGGAGCTGTTTTTT
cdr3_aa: CASTSTTANTGELFF

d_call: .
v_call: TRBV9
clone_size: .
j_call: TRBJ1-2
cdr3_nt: TGTGCCAGCAGCTCTAACATGCCAGTGAAAGGCTACACCTTC
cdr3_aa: CASSSNMPVKGYTF

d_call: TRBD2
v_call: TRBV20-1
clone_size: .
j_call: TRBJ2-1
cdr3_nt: TGCAGTGCTAGCGGGGGGGCCAACTACAATGAGCAGTTCTTC
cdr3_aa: CSASGGANYNEQFF

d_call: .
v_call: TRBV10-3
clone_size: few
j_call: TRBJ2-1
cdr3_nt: TGTGCCATCAGTGAGGCCGGATCCCGGCACAATGAGCAGTTCTTC
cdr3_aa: CAISEAGSRHNEQFF

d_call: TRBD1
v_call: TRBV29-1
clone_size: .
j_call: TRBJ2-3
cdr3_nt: TGCAGCGTGACAGGGGGGGCAACCTGGACGTCCGGCGGGTTCGTCGAGGATACGCAGTATTTT
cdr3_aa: CSVTGGATWTSGGFVEDTQYF

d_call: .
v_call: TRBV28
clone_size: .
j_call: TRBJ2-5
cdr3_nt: TGTGCCAGCCAAGGCCTCCCGGACACCAAAGAGACCCAGTACTTC
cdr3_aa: CASQGLPDTKETQYF

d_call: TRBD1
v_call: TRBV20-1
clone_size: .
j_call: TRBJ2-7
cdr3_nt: TGCAGTGCCAGGGAATGGGACAGGGGCTACGAGCAGTACTTC
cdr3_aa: CSAREWDRGYEQYF

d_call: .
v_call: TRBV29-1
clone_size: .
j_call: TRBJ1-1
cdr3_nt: TGCAGCGTTGGGGGGGCGAACACTGAAGCTTTCTTT
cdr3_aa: CSVGGANTEAFF

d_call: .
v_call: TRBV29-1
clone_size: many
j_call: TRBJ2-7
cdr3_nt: TGCAGCGTTCAACGGGCCGCGGGAGAGCAGTACTTC
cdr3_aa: CSVQRAAGEQYF

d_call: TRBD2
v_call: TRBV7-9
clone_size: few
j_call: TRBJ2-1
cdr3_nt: TGTGCCAGCAGCCCCCTCCTAGCGGGGCCCCACAATGAGCAGTTCTTC
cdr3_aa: CASSPLLAGPHNEQFF

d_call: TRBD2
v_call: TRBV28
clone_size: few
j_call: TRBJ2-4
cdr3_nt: TGTGCCAGCAGTGGGACTAGCGATGTCGTGGTGGTAAACATTCAGTACTTC
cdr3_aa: CASSGTSDVVVVNIQYF

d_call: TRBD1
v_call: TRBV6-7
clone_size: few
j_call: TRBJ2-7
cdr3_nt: TGTGCCAGCAGTTACCGGGACAGGGTCCACGAGCAGTACTTC
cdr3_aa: CASSYRDRVHEQYF

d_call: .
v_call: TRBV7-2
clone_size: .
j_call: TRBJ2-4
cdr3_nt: TGTGCCGCCCCCCGGGACCACAAAAACATTCAGTACTTC
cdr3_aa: CAAPRDHKNIQYF

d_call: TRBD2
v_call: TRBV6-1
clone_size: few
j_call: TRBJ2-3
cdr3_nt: TGTGCCAGTGGACTAGCGGGGTCCGATACGCAGTATTTT
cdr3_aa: CASGLAGSDTQYF

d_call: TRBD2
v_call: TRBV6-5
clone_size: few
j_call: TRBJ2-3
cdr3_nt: TGTGCCAGCAGTCGCGGGGGGCGCGCAGATACGCAGTATTTT
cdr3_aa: CASSRGGRADTQYF

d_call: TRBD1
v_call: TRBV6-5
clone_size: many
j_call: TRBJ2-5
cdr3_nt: TGTGCCAGCAGCCAGGACAGGGGGAGACAGTACTTC
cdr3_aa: CASSQDRGRQYF

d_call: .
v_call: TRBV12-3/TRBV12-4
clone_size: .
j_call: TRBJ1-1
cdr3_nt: TGTGCCAGCAGTTTTTTAGGACTTTCGAACACTGAAGCTTTCTTT
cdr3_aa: CASSFLGLSNTEAFF

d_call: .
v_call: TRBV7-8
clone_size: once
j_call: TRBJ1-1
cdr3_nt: TGTGCCAGCAGCTCCAGCTTGACAGGAAGACTGAACACTGAAGCTTTCTTT
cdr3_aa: CASSSSLTGRLNTEAFF